This TCR beta chain was recorded in a study of cytomegalovirus exposure and HLA in healthy donors. Study-wide findings and caveats: Later, an analysis found that common viral pathogens appeared to be linked with several of the most significant clusters. A later analysis showed TCR association rates differing by HLA locus, peaking at DRB1 and lowest at HLA-C. The authors enumerated over 150 TCR beta chains as linked to cytomegalovirus.

As for this clone: Its antigen is unidentified.

The PCR was carried out with 60 Vbeta primers and 13 Jbeta primers. The assay was immunoSEQ multiplex PCR, and TCRdb's table has in-frame clones only and misses some. Among around 180,000 clones listed, around four fifths were seen once. The length of the CDR3 is 14 residues. V lost 3 bases to trimming and J lost 6 bases, with 12 bases between them. The V gene's germline CDR1 is SGHKS and CDR2 YYEKEE (reference sequence). Sequencing was performed on PBMCs. This TCR derives from a woman aged 30 to 39 in good health and CMV-seropositive. The chain joins TRBV5-5 to TRBJ1-4; D uncertain. CDR3 sequence (DNA): TGTGCCAGCAGCTGGTTCTATGCGGATGAAAAACTGTTTTTT. It specifies CASSWFYADEKLFF.